The next 28 T cell receptor beta chains were all read from a single sample in a study of T-cell reconstitution after alpha-beta-depleted transplantation in children. A library of TCRbeta sequences, prepared with unique molecular identifiers, was generated. In TCRdb, the PCR reads were re-called with MiXCR into one record per CDR3 protein. The sample consists of 150,000 to 250,000 distinct CDR3 sequences, approximately 6.8% of them appearing once. The sample was PBMCs, taken before TCRalphabeta/CD19-depleted stem cell transplant. The source is a girl under three years old with combined immunodeficiency, due to receive a stem cell transplant.

The chain employs TRBV7-2 and TRBJ2-5; 12 bases map to TRBD2. Germline CDR1 reads SGHTA; CDR2 reads FQGNSA. The CDR3 contains 16 residues. The V and J ends lost 5 bases and 5 bases, in that order; junction bases with no gene match: 9. The CDR3 coding sequence is TGTGCCAGCAGCCCAATGAGGACTAGCGGGACTGAGACCCAGTACTTC. Its translation is CASSPMRTSGTETQYF.

This clonotype was observed at least ten times. This chain links TRBV29-1 with TRBJ1-6, with D maybe TRBD1 (5 bases). This CDR3 is built from 12 residues. Germline lookup yields CDR1 SQVTM and CDR2 ANQGSEA. Trimming removed 4 bases at V and 8 bases at J, with 9 bases between. The CDR3 DNA is TGCAGCGTTGGGCAGGGTGATTCACCCCTCCACTTT. This sequence encodes CSVGQGDSPLHF.

This clonotype has ten or more counts. The rearrangement joins TRBV5-5 to TRBJ2-2, with 10 bases fitting TRBD1. J was trimmed by 4 bases and V by 5 bases; bases with no gene match: 2. The CDR3 spans 14 residues. Germline V gives CDR1 SGHKS, CDR2 YYEKEE (reference sequence). CDR3 DNA: TGTGCCAGCAGTGGACAGGGGGGCACCGGGGAGCTGTTTTTT. It yields the protein CASSGQGGTGELFF.

This clonotype was found many times. The rearrangement links TRBV12-3 or TRBV12-4 to TRBJ2-1; D gene ambiguous. Trimming pared 5 bases from V and 0 bases from J, leaving 17 bases between. The CDR3 runs 17 residues. CDR3 sequence (DNA): TGTGCCAGCAGTACATTCATTGTATTTGGCTCCTACAATGAGCAGTTCTTC. It yields the protein CASSTFIVFGSYNEQFF.

This clonotype was picked up many times. The chain combines TRBV20-1 with TRBJ2-1, with D uncertain. The V and J ends lost 2 bases and 8 bases respectively, with 13 bases between them. The CDR3 spans 13 residues. In germline, CDR1 is DFQATT, CDR2 SNEGSKA (reference sequence). CDR3 amino acids: CSARRARLDEQFF. DNA of the CDR3: TGCAGTGCTAGACGTGCCAGGCTTGATGAGCAGTTCTTC.

This clonotype appeared many times. V gene TRBV11-2 combines with J gene TRBJ2-7; D assignment may be TRBD1 or TRBD2 (5 bases each). Trimming stripped 0 bases from V and 3 bases from J, with 24 bases between. Germline lookup yields CDR1 SGHAT and CDR2 FQNNGV. CDR3 size: 19 residues. The CDR3 spells CASSLEGPGPSQNYYEQYF. The CDR3 region has the DNA TGTGCCAGCAGCTTAGAGGGACCAGGGCCCTCACAGAATTACTACGAGCAGTACTTC.

This clonotype was seen ten or more times. The V and J genes are TRBV24-1 and TRBJ2-2, with D possibly matching TRBD1 (5 bases). This CDR3 has 14 residues. Germline assignment: CDR1 KGHDR and CDR2 SFDVKD. Trimming shortened V by 9 bases and J by 0 bases, and 10 bases separated the two germline ends. The CDR3 is CATSGHSNTGELFF. The CDR3 nucleotides read TGTGCCACCTCCGGACACTCGAACACCGGGGAGCTGTTTTTT.

This clonotype was found many times. This chain connects TRBV2 to TRBJ2-3, with D uncertain. The V end lost 8 bases, the J end lost 2 bases, and 11 bases lay between the germline ends. CDR1 is SNHLY, CDR2 FYNNEI, per germline. This CDR3 spans 13 amino acids. In DNA, the CDR3 is TGTGCCAGCCTGCGGCTCCTCACAGATACGCAGTATTTT. This gives the protein CASLRLLTDTQYF.

This clonotype was observed at least ten times. The V call is TRBV7-2, the J call TRBJ2-1; D not certain. This CDR3 contains 16 residues. Germline lookup yields CDR1 SGHTA and CDR2 FQGNSA. Trimming took off 5 bases at V and 3 bases at J, with 17 bases between the two ends. The CDR3: CASSNRNGAYYNEQFF. The CDR3 DNA reads TGTGCCAGCAGCAACAGAAACGGAGCCTACTACAATGAGCAGTTCTTC.

There are many counts of this clonotype. The chain links TRBV29-1 to TRBJ1-5, with D perhaps matching TRBD1 (5 bases). Germline V lookup: CDR1 SQVTM, CDR2 ANQGSEA. The V end lost 5 bases, the J end lost 2 bases, and 10 bases lay between the germline ends. The CDR3 is 13 amino acids. The CDR3, as DNA: TGCAGCGTTCTCGGGGGGGGCAATCAGCCCCAGCATTTT. Amino acid sequence: CSVLGGGNQPQHF. The full variable domain, rest sourced from reference TRBV29-1 and TRBJ1-5, is SAVISQKPSRDICQRGTSLTIQCQVDSQVTMMFWYRQQPGQSLTLIATANQGSEATYESGFVIDKFPISRPNLTFSTLTVSNMSPEDSSIYLCSVLGGGNQPQHFGDGTRLSIL.

V usage is TRBV28 and J usage is TRBJ1-6; D might be TRBD1 (5 bases). In germline, CDR1 is MDHEN, CDR2 SYDVKM. V was pared by 6 bases and J by 4 bases, with 10 bases between. CDR3 length: 14 residues. The CDR3 sequence is CASRSGEYNSPLHF. CDR3 nucleotide sequence: TGTGCCAGCAGGTCGGGGGAATATAATTCACCCCTCCACTTT.

The table lists this clonotype with many counts. The rearrangement uses TRBV12-3 or TRBV12-4 and TRBJ2-1, with TRBD2 identical over 9 bases. V trimming: 5 bases; J trimming: 4 bases; junction bases outside the gene matches: 9. The CDR3 contains 16 residues. CDR3 loop: CASSTLSGSRYNEQFF. The CDR3 DNA reads as TGTGCCAGCAGTACCCTTAGCGGGAGTCGGTACAATGAGCAGTTCTTC.

In this sample, this clonotype turned up many times. The rearrangement links TRBV29-1 to TRBJ2-5, with D unresolved. There are 13 residues in the CDR3. Germline CDR1 SQVTM, CDR2 ANQGSEA. V lost 6 bases, J lost 5 bases, and 16 bases lay in between. Here the CDR3 reads CSVLPEIEETQYF. CDR3 DNA: TGCAGCGTACTCCCCGAGATAGAGGAGACCCAGTACTTC.

This clonotype was seen ten or more times. The chain has TRBV20-1 and TRBJ2-1, with 10 bases that match TRBD2. The germline V gene encodes CDR1 DFQATT and CDR2 SNEGSKA (reference sequence). The J segment lost 4 bases and the V segment lost 5 bases, leaving 2 bases of the junction unmatched. CDR3 length equals 13 residues. The CDR3, as DNA: TGCAGTGCTCGGACTAGCGGATACAATGAGCAGTTCTTC. Encoded protein: CSARTSGYNEQFF.

There are many counts of this clonotype. The J gene is TRBJ2-7, the V gene TRBV27; perhaps TRBD1 as D (5 bases). The CDR3 loop spans 13 amino acids. CDR1 MNHEY and CDR2 SMNVEV come from the germline V gene (reference sequence). V lost 6 bases and J 1 base, leaving 10 bases between the germline ends. The CDR3 loop is CASSVTVSYEQYF. CDR3 bases: TGTGCCAGCAGCGTGACAGTGTCCTACGAGCAGTACTTC.

This clonotype was observed a handful of times. V is TRBV20-1 and J is TRBJ2-1, with 8 bases lining up with TRBD2. The germline V gene encodes CDR1 DFQATT and CDR2 SNEGSKA (reference sequence). This CDR3 spans 15 amino acids. Trimming cost V 5 bases and J 7 bases; bases outside gene matches: 13. The CDR3 DNA reads as TGCAGTGCTTCCGGCGAATTAGCGGGAAGAAATGAGCAGTTCTTC. Its translation: CSASGELAGRNEQFF.

There are many counts of this clonotype. The V and J genes are TRBV4-2 and TRBJ1-1; perhaps TRBD1 as D (6 bases). Trimming took off 2 bases at V and 3 bases at J, with 16 bases between the two ends. Germline CDR1 reads LGHNA; CDR2 reads YNFKEQ. The CDR3 runs to 16 residues. The CDR3 here is CASSQWTDREDTEAFF. The CDR3 DNA is TGTGCCAGCAGCCAATGGACAGACCGTGAGGACACTGAAGCTTTCTTT.

This clonotype was counted at least ten times. This chain links TRBV6-5 with TRBJ2-1; 7 positions match TRBD2. This CDR3 region has 15 residues. V shed 0 bases and J 7 bases; nucleotides not matched to a gene: 6. The germline V gene encodes CDR1 MNHEY and CDR2 SVGAGI. CDR3 nucleotides: TGTGCCAGCAGTTACTCGGGCGGGAGCGAAAATGAGCAGTTCTTC. Translation: CASSYSGGSENEQFF.

This clonotype is a singleton in its sample. CDR3 DNA: TGTGCCAGCAGCTTAAGTGGGGGGCTAAACACAGATACGCAGTATTTT. This translates into CASSLSGGLNTDTQYF. J is TRBJ2-3 and V is TRBV7-3; D is perhaps TRBD1 or TRBD2 (6 bases each). The germline gives CDR1 SGHTA, CDR2 FQGTGA. Trimming removed 1 base at V and 2 bases at J, with 13 bases between. There are 16 residues in the CDR3.

This clonotype was seen ten or more times. This chain links TRBV12-3 or TRBV12-4 with TRBJ2-1; 16 nucleotides line up with TRBD2. The CDR3 consists of 15 residues. V gave up 3 bases and J gave up 12 bases; unmatched junction bases: 5. CDR3 DNA sequence: TGTGCCAGCAGTTTCACCGGGACTAGCGGGAGGGGGCAGTTCTTC. It is translated as CASSFTGTSGRGQFF.

Ten or more counts support this clonotype. This chain's CDR3 is CSADPGFQETQYF. The CDR3 DNA sequence: TGCAGCGCGGACCCAGGGTTTCAAGAGACCCAGTACTTC. J is TRBJ2-5 and V is TRBV29-1, with D possibly TRBD1 on 5 matching bases. CDR3 size: 13 residues. From germline, CDR1 is SQVTM and CDR2 ANQGSEA. Trimming cost V 7 bases and J 2 bases, with 14 bases left between them.

At least ten counts were recorded for this clonotype. The chain's CDR3 is CASSQDPLSSGLSYEQYF. The CDR3 DNA follows: TGCGCCAGCAGCCAAGATCCGCTTTCCTCGGGGCTCTCCTACGAGCAGTACTTC. V gene TRBV4-1 combines with J gene TRBJ2-7, with D possibly being TRBD1 or TRBD2 (5 bases each). Germline V gene sequence: CDR1 MGHRA, CDR2 YSYEKL. V lost 0 bases to trimming and J lost 0 bases, with 18 bases between them. The CDR3 runs 18 residues.

This clonotype has only a few counts. The CDR3 sequence is CASSEFWGGWNSPLHF. DNA for the CDR3: TGTGCCAGCAGTGAATTCTGGGGGGGCTGGAATTCACCCCTCCACTTT. The chain uses TRBV25-1 and TRBJ1-6, with D perhaps TRBD1 (6 bases). Trimming took 1 base from V and 7 from J, leaving 14 bases between them. Germline loops: CDR1 MGHDK, CDR2 SYGVNS. The CDR3 is 16 amino acids.

The chain links TRBV6-5 to TRBJ2-7; D is undetermined. CDR1 MNHEY and CDR2 SVGAGI come from the germline V gene. V was pared by 6 bases and J by 2 bases, with 11 bases between. This CDR3 spans 13 amino acids. CDR3 DNA: TGTGCCAGCAGGCCAGACGACACCTACGAGCAGTACTTC. Protein product: CASRPDDTYEQYF.

This clonotype has at least ten counts. The genes are TRBV12-3 or TRBV12-4 and TRBJ1-5; D perhaps matches TRBD1 (6 bases). Trimming removed 6 bases from V and 0 bases from J, with 15 bases in between. The CDR3 totals 16 residues. CDR3 in DNA: TGTGCCAGCAGCCCCGGGGGGGACACTAGCAATCAGCCCCAGCATTTT. Amino acid sequence: CASSPGGDTSNQPQHF.

This clonotype was detected ten times or more. V is TRBV12-3 or TRBV12-4 and J is TRBJ2-4; 8 nucleotides match TRBD1. The CDR3 is 15 amino acids. V shed 6 bases and J 0 bases; nucleotides not matched to a gene: 4. The CDR3 here is CASRPTGGAKNIQYF. CDR3 coding DNA: TGTGCCAGCAGGCCTACAGGGGGAGCCAAAAACATTCAGTACTTC.

About this clonotype: This may be a read error, as it is one base from a much larger clone. The final CDR3 position lacks the conserved phenylalanine or tryptophan, pointing to a likely read error. The chain employs TRBV5-1 and TRBJ2-2, with a tentative D call TRBD2 (5 bases). V shed 3 bases and J shed 7 bases, with 10 bases lying between them. The CDR3 consists of 13 residues. Per germline, CDR1 SGHRS and CDR2 YFSETQ. The CDR3 spells CASSSMEDGELFY. The CDR3 DNA sequence: TGCGCCAGCAGCTCGATGGAGGACGGGGAGCTGTTTTAT.

This clonotype was seen ten or more times. The V gene is TRBV29-1, the J gene TRBJ2-7, with D uncertain. Trimming removed 3 bases at V and 5 bases at J, with 5 bases between. There are 10 residues in the CDR3. From germline, CDR1 is SQVTM and CDR2 ANQGSEA. DNA of the CDR3: TGCAGCGTTGACATTCACGAGCAGTACTTC. The encoded protein is CSVDIHEQYF.